A selection of T cell receptor beta chains follows, all from one sample in a study of shared clonotypes between healthy human individuals. Measured with immunoSEQ multiplex PCR; TCRdb has only the in-frame clones, and not every one. The sample lists 2 million to 2.5 million clones, 90% to 95% seen once, with roughly 0.13% in the top ten. The sample was naive CD4+ T cells sorted from blood. The source of these receptors is a man aged 18 to 35 in good health. CDR3s include the opening cysteine and the closing phenylalanine or tryptophan. Each record gives: clone size, V gene, J gene, D gene, CDR3 DNA, CDR3 protein. The D gene is left open where the match is weak. Clone size is given for some rows only: seen once, a few or many times, or a class if the clone is expanded.

NA	TRBV27	TRBJ2-3	TRBD1	TGTGCCAGCAGTCGAACAGGGGGAGATACGCAGTATTTT	CASSRTGGDTQYF
once	TRBV13	TRBJ2-1	TRBD2	TGTGCCAGCAGCGCCCCTAGCGGGAGAAATGAGCAGTTCTTC	CASSAPSGRNEQFF
NA	TRBV7-2	TRBJ1-6	NA	TGTGCCAGCAGCTTAAGAGGGTCAGCGGTTGCCCAATATAATTCACCCCTCCACTTT	CASSLRGSAVAQYNSPLHF
NA	TRBV11-2	TRBJ1-5	NA	TGTGCCAGCAGCTTCAGCCACAATCAGCCCCAGCATTTT	CASSFSHNQPQHF
NA	TRBV2	TRBJ1-1	TRBD1	TGTGCCAGCAGTGCCGGACAGGGCCTATGGGCCACTGAAGCTTTCTTT	CASSAGQGLWATEAFF
few	TRBV5-4	TRBJ2-3	TRBD2	TGTGCCAGCAGCCCTAGCGGGGGACGCACAGATACGCAGTATTTT	CASSPSGGRTDTQYF
once	TRBV11-2	TRBJ2-7	TRBD1	TGTGCCAGCAGCTTAGAAGAAAGGCTACACAGGGGGCGCGAGCAGTACTTC	CASSLEERLHRGREQYF
NA	TRBV5-8	TRBJ2-2	TRBD1	TGTGCCAGCAGCTCGACCGGGACAGGGACCACCGGGGAGCTGTTTTTT	CASSSTGTGTTGELFF
NA	TRBV19	TRBJ1-3	NA	TGTGCCAGTAGCCTCCGATTTGGGCAGGGGAGCTCTGGAAACACCATATATTTT	CASSLRFGQGSSGNTIYF
NA	TRBV10-3	TRBJ1-1	NA	TGTGCCATCAGTGAAAGGCAGGGCACTGAAGCTTTCTTT	CAISERQGTEAFF
NA	TRBV5-4	TRBJ2-5	NA	TGTGCCAGCAGCGAGCCGGGACACCGAAGATCAGAGACCCAGTACTTC	CASSEPGHRRSETQYF
NA	TRBV29-1	TRBJ2-1	TRBD1	TGCAGCGTTGAAATCCGGGACAGAAGGAGCGGTGAGCAGTTCTTC	CSVEIRDRRSGEQFF
NA	TRBV5-1	TRBJ2-4	TRBD1	TGCGCCAGCAGCCCCACAGGGGGCGCGTCCAAAAACATTCAGTACTTC	CASSPTGGASKNIQYF
once	TRBV10-3	TRBJ1-1	TRBD1	TGTGCCACCTCCGGACAGGGGAGGGGAGGTGAAGCTTTCTTT	CATSGQGRGGEAFF
NA	TRBV27	TRBJ2-7	NA	TGTGCCAGCAGTTCCTTAGGACAGACCTACGAGCAGTACTTC	CASSSLGQTYEQYF
NA	TRBV4-1	TRBJ2-1	NA	TGCGCCAGCAGCCAAGTTCTTCGGGAGTATGAGCAGTTCTTC	CASSQVLREYEQFF
once	TRBV9	TRBJ2-7	TRBD2	TGTGCCAGCAGCGAGACTAGCGGGACATACGAGCAGTACTTC	CASSETSGTYEQYF
NA	TRBV18	TRBJ1-1	NA	TGTGCCAGCTCACCACCATCAGTGAACACTGAAGCTTTCTTT	CASSPPSVNTEAFF
NA	TRBV6-5	TRBJ1-2	NA	TGTGCCACCCGGGGACAAAACTATGGCTACACCTTC	CATRGQNYGYTF
NA	TRBV29-1	TRBJ2-7	NA	TGCAGCGTTGTTCGGGACAACTCCTACGAGCAGTACTTC	CSVVRDNSYEQYF
NA	TRBV28	TRBJ1-1	NA	TGTGCCAGCAAGAGGGGCGATGAGACTGAAGCTTTCTTT	CASKRGDETEAFF
once	TRBV5-1	TRBJ1-4	TRBD1	TGCGCCAGCAGCGAGGACAGGGGTAATGAAAAACTGTTTTTT	CASSEDRGNEKLFF
NA	TRBV6-5	TRBJ2-2	TRBD1	TGTGCCAGCAGTTCTCGGACAGGGCTATTAGGGGAGCTGTTTTTT	CASSSRTGLLGELFF
NA	TRBV27	TRBJ2-7	NA	TGTGCCAGCTCACCCTCGACGGGTGGTAGCTCCTACGAGCAGTACTTC	CASSPSTGGSSYEQYF
NA	TRBV5-1	TRBJ2-3	NA	TGCGCCAGCAGCTTTATCGGGCCTGGCAGCACAGATACGCAGTATTTT	CASSFIGPGSTDTQYF
NA	TRBV5-4	TRBJ2-6	NA	TGTGCCAGCAGCTCGGCTGCTGGGGCCAACGTCCTGACTTTC	CASSSAAGANVLTF
NA	TRBV11-2	TRBJ2-7	NA	TGTGCCAGCAGCTCCACGGACCTCGGGCCCTACGAGCAGTACTTC	CASSSTDLGPYEQYF
NA	TRBV9	TRBJ1-5	NA	TGTGCCAGCAGCCCCGGGCCGGCCCAGGGCAATCAGCCCCAGCATTTT	CASSPGPAQGNQPQHF
NA	TRBV5-4	TRBJ2-2	TRBD2	TGTGCCAGCAGCTTAGGCCTAGCGGGACGCGGCGGGGAGCTGTTTTTT	CASSLGLAGRGGELFF
NA	TRBV7-2	TRBJ2-1	NA	TGTGCCAGCAGCTTAGTAAGGGGTCGGGCCTACAATGAGCAGTTCTTC	CASSLVRGRAYNEQFF
NA	TRBV7-9	TRBJ2-1	NA	TGTGCCTCGCGGGGGCCCCTGGTTAATGAGCAGTTCTTC	CASRGPLVNEQFF
NA	TRBV30	TRBJ2-7	TRBD1	TGTGCCTGGAGTCCGGGACAGAGGGGAGAGCAGTACTTC	CAWSPGQRGEQYF
NA	TRBV5-8	TRBJ2-1	NA	TGTGCCAGCAGCTTGCCGGACAGCTACAATGAGCAGTTCTTC	CASSLPDSYNEQFF
NA	TRBV7-8	TRBJ2-1	TRBD2	TGTGCCAGTCAACGTGGAGCGGGAGCCCTAAGGAGCTCCTACAATGAGCAGTTCTTC	CASQRGAGALRSSYNEQFF
NA	TRBV7-9	TRBJ1-1	TRBD1	TGTGCCAGCAGCACAGAGACAGGGGCGAACACTGAAGCTTTCTTT	CASSTETGANTEAFF
NA	TRBV27	TRBJ1-1	NA	TGTGCCTCCCAACCGGCTAGGGGTGAAGCTTTCTTT	CASQPARGEAFF
NA	TRBV11-2	TRBJ2-7	TRBD1	TGTGCCAGCAGCCGGACAGGGAACGAGCAGTACTTC	CASSRTGNEQYF
NA	TRBV7-2	TRBJ2-7	TRBD2	TGTGCCAGCAGCTTAGCTAGCGGGGGAATATACGAGCAGTACTTC	CASSLASGGIYEQYF
NA	TRBV19	TRBJ2-2	NA	TGTGCCAGTAGTATCTCCCCAGCCCTTGGGAACACCGGGGAGCTGTTTTTT	CASSISPALGNTGELFF
NA	TRBV2	TRBJ2-7	NA	TGTGCCAGCAGTACCCAGGTGCACTTTCGAGGTACCTACGAGCAGTACTTC	CASSTQVHFRGTYEQYF
NA	TRBV6-6	TRBJ1-6	NA	TGTGCCAGCAGTTATACCGAGGTCAATTCACCCCTCCACTTT	CASSYTEVNSPLHF
NA	TRBV6-1	TRBJ1-2	TRBD1	TGTGCCAGCAGTGCCGACAGGGGGGGCGCCGGCGACTATGGCTACACCTTC	CASSADRGGAGDYGYTF